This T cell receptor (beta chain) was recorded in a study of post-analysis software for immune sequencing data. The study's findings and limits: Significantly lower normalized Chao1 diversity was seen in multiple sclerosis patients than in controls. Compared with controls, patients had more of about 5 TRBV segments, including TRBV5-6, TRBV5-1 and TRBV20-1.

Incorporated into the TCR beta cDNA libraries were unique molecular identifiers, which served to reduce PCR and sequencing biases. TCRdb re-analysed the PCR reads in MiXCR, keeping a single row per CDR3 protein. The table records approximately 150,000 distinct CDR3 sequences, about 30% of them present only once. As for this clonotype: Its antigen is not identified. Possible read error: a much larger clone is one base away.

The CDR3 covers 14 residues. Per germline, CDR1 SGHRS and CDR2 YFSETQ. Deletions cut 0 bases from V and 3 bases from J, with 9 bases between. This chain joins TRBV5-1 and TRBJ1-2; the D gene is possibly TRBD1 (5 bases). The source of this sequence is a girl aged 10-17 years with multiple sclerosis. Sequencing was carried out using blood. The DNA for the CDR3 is TGCGCCAGCAGCTTGGAGGGGTCCGACTATGGCTACACCTTC. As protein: CASSLEGSDYGYTF.